These 30 T cell receptor beta chains were sequenced from one sample in a study of blood T cell repertoires in COVID-19. The table came from immunoSEQ multiplex PCR; TCRdb's copy has only in-frame clones and leaves some out. Of more than 300,000 clones listed, more than 70% are singletons. Sample: PBMCs or T cells enriched from blood (not recorded which). These receptors originate from a man aged 35 to 55 in a cohort exposed to, infected with or recovered from COVID-19 (not recorded which).

The chain recombines TRBV2 with TRBJ2-1, with 8 bases matching TRBD2. The junction had 12 bases not matched to a gene; V was cut back by 6 bases and J by 8 bases. Germline V gene lookup returns CDR1 SNHLY and CDR2 FYNNEI. The CDR3 has 15 amino acids. This CDR3 reads CASRFRGGGTYEQFF. The CDR3 DNA follows: TGTGCCAGCAGATTTCGGGGGGGAGGGACCTATGAGCAGTTCTTC.

V gene TRBV27 combines with J gene TRBJ2-7; 11 nucleotides agree with TRBD1. The V segment lost 5 bases and the J segment 2 bases; nucleotides outside the gene matches: 5. Germline CDR1 is MNHEY and CDR2 is SMNVEV (reference sequence). This CDR3 is built from 15 residues. The CDR3 loop is CASSPWGQGAYEQYF. CDR3 nucleotide sequence: TGTGCCAGCAGTCCCTGGGGACAGGGGGCCTACGAGCAGTACTTC.

This chain uses TRBV6-1 with TRBJ2-3; 13 nucleotides agree with TRBD2. This CDR3 is built from 16 residues. V trimming: 4 bases; J trimming: 3 bases; junction bases outside the gene matches: 4. Germline V gene data show CDR1 as MNHNS and CDR2 as SASEGT. CDR3 sequence (DNA): TGTGCCAGCAGTGGACTAGCGGGAGGTATAACAGATACGCAGTATTTT. This encodes CASSGLAGGITDTQYF.

J is TRBJ2-1 and V is TRBV19; the match to TRBD2 covers 8 bases. V shed 1 base and J 9 bases; nucleotides not matched to a gene: 11. Germline lookup yields CDR1 LNHDA and CDR2 SQIVND (reference sequence). The CDR3 loop spans 16 amino acids. The CDR3 DNA is TGTGCCAGTAGTATAGTTACGGGAGGGCCGGGAGCTGAGCAGTTCTTC. This sequence encodes CASSIVTGGPGAEQFF.

V is TRBV7-6 and J is TRBJ2-1; TRBD1 matches at 9 bases. This CDR3 region has 17 residues. The V and J ends lost 5 bases and 4 bases, in that order; junction bases with no gene match: 12. Germline V CDR1 and CDR2: SGHVS, FNYEAQ. In nucleotides, the CDR3 is TGTGCCAGCAGCCGGACAGGGGAAACTATCAAATACAATGAGCAGTTCTTC. Amino acids: CASSRTGETIKYNEQFF. The full variable domain, in which reference TRBV7-6 and TRBJ2-1 provide the parts outside the CDR3, is GAGVSQSPRYKVTKRGQDVALRCDPISGHVSLYWYRQALGQGPEFLTYFNYEAQQDKSGLPNDRFSAERPEGSISTLTIQRTEQRDSAMYRCASSRTGETIKYNEQFFGPGTRLTVL.

The rearrangement joins TRBV3-1 (or the pseudogene TRBV3-2) to TRBJ1-2; possible D gene TRBD1, 5 bases. The V end was cut by 1 base, the J end by 7 bases, with 7 bases between. Germline V lookup: CDR1 LGHDT, CDR2 YNNKEL (reference sequence). CDR3 length: 12 residues. The CDR3 spells CASSQVGAGYTF. The CDR3 bases are TGTGCCAGCAGCCAAGTTGGGGCTGGCTACACCTTC.

This chain connects TRBV11-3 to TRBJ2-1, with TRBD2 identical over 7 bases. The CDR3 runs to 13 residues. The V segment lost 4 bases and the J segment 7 bases; nucleotides outside the gene matches: 4. Germline values: CDR1 SGHNT, CDR2 YENEEA. The CDR3 spells CASSWGGPNEQFF. CDR3 bases: TGTGCCAGCAGCTGGGGGGGACCGAATGAGCAGTTCTTC.

The chain employs TRBV6-2 or TRBV6-3 and TRBJ1-5; tentative D call: TRBD1 (5 bases). Looked up from germline, CDR1 is MNHEY and CDR2 is SVGEGT. There are 13 residues in the CDR3. V was clipped by 4 bases and J by 8 bases, with 12 bases between them. CDR3: CASSSGGIKPQHF. The CDR3 DNA is TGTGCCAGCAGTTCCGGGGGTATCAAGCCCCAGCATTTT.

This CDR3 is CASSPGTVYGYTF. For the CDR3, the DNA is TGTGCCAGCAGCCCTGGGACAGTCTATGGCTACACCTTC. The chain links TRBV28 to TRBJ1-2, with 7 bases identical to TRBD1. The CDR3 covers 13 residues. The germline gives CDR1 MDHEN, CDR2 SYDVKM. V shed 6 bases, J shed 4 bases, and the junction held 5 bases outside the gene matches.

The CDR3 sequence: CASSPHSPSDYEQYF. For the CDR3, the DNA is TGTGCCAGCAGTCCCCACAGCCCGTCGGATTACGAGCAGTACTTC. The genes are TRBV27 and TRBJ2-7; D not resolved. The CDR3 consists of 15 residues. Germline V CDR1 and CDR2: MNHEY, SMNVEV (reference sequence). Trimming took off 5 bases at V and 4 bases at J, with 18 bases between the two ends.

The chain recombines TRBV29-1 with TRBJ1-2; no clear D gene. The CDR3 contains 13 residues. V shed 4 bases and J shed 0 bases, with 9 bases lying between them. Germline loops: CDR1 SQVTM, CDR2 ANQGSEA. The CDR3 reads CSVAREANYGYTF. For the CDR3, the DNA is TGCAGCGTTGCACGGGAAGCTAACTATGGCTACACCTTC.

This clone was detected many times. Distinct nucleotide sequences in the sample also encode this CDR3. This chain joins TRBV4-1 and TRBJ1-1, with TRBD1 matching 8 bases. The V segment lost 1 base and the J segment 2 bases; nucleotides outside the gene matches: 6. CDR3 length: 16 residues. The germline CDR1 and CDR2 sequences are MGHRA and YSYEKL. This CDR3 is CASSQVLGTGNTEAFF. In DNA form, the CDR3 reads TGCGCCAGCAGCCAAGTACTTGGGACAGGAAACACTGAAGCTTTCTTT.

This clone was counted a single time. This chain uses TRBV15 with TRBJ2-1; D might be TRBD2 (6 bases). Germline assignment: CDR1 LNHNV and CDR2 YYDKDF (reference sequence). The CDR3 covers 14 residues. Trimming stripped 6 bases from V and 2 bases from J, with 11 bases between. CDR3 DNA: TGTGCCACCAGTTGGGGGAGGACCTACAATGAGCAGTTCTTC. It is translated as CATSWGRTYNEQFF.

This clone was seen once. The CDR3: CASSLWDRNLGGYTF. The CDR3 DNA follows: TGTGCCAGCAGCTTGTGGGACAGGAACCTCGGTGGCTACACCTTC. This chain joins TRBV7-9 and TRBJ1-2, with 8 bases that match TRBD1. Germline CDR1 is SEHNR and CDR2 is FQNEAQ (reference sequence). The CDR3 totals 15 residues. V was pared by 3 bases and J by 7 bases, with 10 bases of the junction left unmatched.

V usage is TRBV5-4 and J usage is TRBJ1-2, with TRBD1 as a possible D gene (6 bases). Germline loops: CDR1 SGHNT, CDR2 YYREEE (reference sequence). This CDR3 has 13 amino acids. V was pared by 0 bases and J by 8 bases, with 11 bases between. CDR3 region: CASSLAGVGGYTF. The CDR3 nucleotides are TGTGCCAGCAGCTTGGCAGGGGTGGGCGGCTACACCTTC.

The chain links TRBV28 to TRBJ2-1; 8 nucleotides agree with TRBD2. The CDR3 is 14 residues long. Germline V gives CDR1 MDHEN, CDR2 SYDVKM. The trim removed 5 bases at V and 8 bases at J, leaving 8 bases unmatched. CDR3: CASSKGTRLDEQFF. The CDR3 coding sequence is TGTGCCAGCAGTAAGGGGACTAGGCTTGATGAGCAGTTCTTC.

The chain recombines TRBV5-1 with TRBJ1-1; tentatively, D is TRBD1 (6 bases). The V end lost 0 bases, the J end lost 11 bases, and 26 bases lay between the germline ends. The germline V gene has CDR1 SGHRS and CDR2 YFSETQ. The length of the CDR3 is 17 residues. This CDR3 reads CASSLGFKSGEGVVAFF. The DNA of the CDR3 is TGCGCCAGCAGCTTGGGCTTCAAATCAGGGGAGGGGGTGGTCGCTTTCTTT. Looking up the rest from reference TRBV5-1 and TRBJ1-1 gives the full variable domain: KAGVTQTPRYLIKTRGQQVTLSCSPISGHRSVSWYQQTPGQGLQFLFEYFSETQRNKGNFPGRFSGRQFSNSRSEMNVSTLELGDSALYLCASSLGFKSGEGVVAFFGQGTRLTVV.

The chain has TRBV10-3 and TRBJ2-7, with D possibly being TRBD1 (8 bases). Germline CDR1 reads ENHRY; CDR2 reads SYGVKD. V was pared by 5 bases and J by 4 bases, with 15 bases between. The CDR3 contains 14 residues. As DNA, the CDR3 is TGTGCCATCAGTACAGGGGGGGAGACTTACGAGCAGTACTTC. Encoded protein: CAISTGGETYEQYF.

The V gene is TRBV7-8, the J gene TRBJ1-2; 9 bases line up with TRBD1. J lost 9 bases, V lost 5 bases, and 4 bases had no gene match. CDR3 length: 12 residues. Germline V gene sequence: CDR1 SGHVS, CDR2 FQNEAQ. The CDR3 sequence is CASSAQGASYTF. The CDR3 coding sequence is TGTGCCAGCAGCGCACAGGGGGCGAGCTACACCTTC.

The chain recombines TRBV28 with TRBJ1-1, with a weak D call TRBD1 (5 bases). Trimming stripped 3 bases from V and 7 bases from J, with 15 bases between. The CDR3 covers 14 residues. Germline assignment: CDR1 MDHEN and CDR2 SYDVKM. In nucleotides, the CDR3 is TGTGCCAGCAGTTTTCTAAATGGGGGGGGTGAAGCTTTCTTT. Its translation is CASSFLNGGGEAFF.

V and J are TRBV5-6 and TRBJ2-7, with 7 bases matching TRBD1. CDR1 and CDR2 (germline): SGHDT, YYEEEE. The junction had 7 bases not matched to a gene; V was cut back by 0 bases and J by 7 bases. The CDR3 runs 14 residues. The CDR3 spells CASSLGQGRREQYF. DNA for the CDR3: TGTGCCAGCAGCTTGGGACAGGGACGACGGGAGCAGTACTTC.

The chain combines TRBV20-1 with TRBJ2-1; a weak D match, TRBD2 (5 bases). The CDR3 runs 14 residues. V dropped 3 bases and J dropped 1 base, with 10 bases sitting between them. CDR1 DFQATT and CDR2 SNEGSKA come from the germline V gene (reference sequence). CDR3 DNA sequence: TGCAGTGCTAGTTCAGCGGCGTCCTACAATGAGCAGTTCTTC. This translates into CSASSAASYNEQFF.

The chain couples TRBV5-8 to TRBJ2-3; 11 bases are shared with TRBD2. The CDR3 spans 16 residues. Germline V gene lookup returns CDR1 SGHTS and CDR2 YDEGEE. V lost 3 bases, J lost 0 bases, and 3 bases stayed unmatched. This CDR3 is CASSSRLAGSTDTQYF. DNA for the CDR3: TGTGCCAGCAGCTCAAGACTAGCGGGGAGCACAGATACGCAGTATTTT.

J is TRBJ1-2 and V is TRBV27, with D uncertain. The CDR3 has 13 amino acids. Trimming pared 4 bases from V and 8 bases from J, leaving 14 bases between. Germline CDR1 MNHEY, CDR2 SMNVEV (reference sequence). CDR3 loop: CASSSDGWEGYTF. In nucleotides, the CDR3 is TGTGCCAGCAGTTCGGACGGGTGGGAGGGCTACACCTTC.

V usage is TRBV28 and J usage is TRBJ1-5; a weak D match, TRBD1 (6 bases). Germline assignment: CDR1 MDHEN and CDR2 SYDVKM. The V gene lost 6 bases and the J gene lost 4 bases, with 19 bases spanning the gap. CDR3 length equals 16 residues. DNA for the CDR3: TGTGCCAGCAGCTTGCAGTGGACAGCACTAAATCAGCCCCAGCATTTT. It specifies CASSLQWTALNQPQHF.

This chain connects TRBV6-4 to TRBJ2-1, with 8 bases identical to TRBD1. J was trimmed by 7 bases and V by 4 bases; bases with no gene match: 9. Germline CDR1 is MRHNA and CDR2 is SNTAGT. The CDR3 sequence is 15 residues long. CDR3 residues: CASSAETGGPNEQFF. Written as DNA, the CDR3 is TGTGCCAGCAGTGCCGAAACAGGGGGGCCTAATGAGCAGTTCTTC.

V gene TRBV28 combines with J gene TRBJ2-3, with 12 nucleotides matching TRBD2. From germline, CDR1 is MDHEN and CDR2 SYDVKM. The CDR3 consists of 14 residues. Germline trimming cut 4 bases from V and 4 bases from J; bases unmatched to any gene: 0. The CDR3 sequence is CASSSSGRADTQYF. The CDR3, as DNA: TGTGCCAGCAGTTCTAGCGGGAGGGCAGATACGCAGTATTTT.

The chain recombines TRBV7-9 with TRBJ2-1; the match to TRBD1 covers 10 bases. This CDR3 is built from 15 residues. Germline-derived CDR1 and CDR2 are SEHNR and FQNEAQ (reference sequence). Trimming cost V 4 bases and J 9 bases; bases outside gene matches: 9. As DNA, the CDR3 is TGTGCCAGCAGCTCGAGGGGGACAGGGGTAGGTGAGCAGTTCTTC. It translates to CASSSRGTGVGEQFF.

The genes are TRBV3-1 (or the pseudogene TRBV3-2) and TRBJ1-6; 10 nucleotides match TRBD1. This CDR3 has 17 amino acids. Losses at the gene ends were 4 bases for V and 7 bases for J; bases not matched to a gene: 10. Germline loops: CDR1 LGHDT, CDR2 YNNKEL (reference sequence). The CDR3 spells CASSPLQGTGANSPLHF. In nucleotides, the CDR3 is TGTGCCAGCAGCCCTCTTCAAGGGACAGGGGCGAATTCACCCCTCCACTTT.

The genes are TRBV19 and TRBJ2-7, with 10 positions matching TRBD2. Germline values: CDR1 LNHDA, CDR2 SQIVND (reference sequence). This CDR3 comprises 15 residues. With 5 bases clipped from V and 3 bases from J, the junction kept 7 bases outside the gene matches. CDR3 DNA: TGTGCCAGTAGTTTCGGACTAGCGGTACTCTACGAGCAGTACTTC. This gives the protein CASSFGLAVLYEQYF.